This T cell receptor (beta chain) is from a study of T cell clonality in common variable immunodeficiency. Overall study results and limits: Reportedly, TCR beta sequences from common variable immunodeficiency showed fewer deletions and N-nucleotide insertions.

About this clone itself: Its target is unknown. The sequenced fragment ends 3 residues before the CDR3 boundary, so the rest is inferred from the germline J gene.

Germline V CDR1 and CDR2: SGHVS, FNYEAQ. The CDR3 runs to 16 residues. V gave up 5 bases and J gave up 2 bases, with 18 bases separating them. The repertoire was sequenced with immunoSEQ multiplex PCR; TCRdb's copy has only in-frame clones and lacks some. This sample contains 8,000 to 9,500 clones. The clonotype was recovered from a human donor with common variable immunodeficiency. The chain recombines TRBV7-6 with TRBJ1-2, with D unclear. The specimen sequenced was peripheral blood mononuclear cells. The CDR3 spells CASSPGRAGANYGYTF. The covered CDR3 bases are TGTGCCAGCAGCCCCGGGCGGGCAGGAGCCAACTATGGC.